This record covers a single T cell receptor beta chain. As yet, its antigen is unknown. The sample is drawn from a study of cytomegalovirus exposure and HLA in healthy donors. Trimming took 6 bases from V and 4 from J, leaving 12 bases between them. This CDR3 has 14 residues. In germline, CDR1 is MDHEN, CDR2 SYDVKM. Study results and caveats: Reportedly, a later analysis found an Asian-associated ancestry cluster had fewer N-insertions than the approximately 670-donor mean.

Vbeta (60) and Jbeta (13) primers were used in the PCR. Generated by immunoSEQ multiplex PCR, the TCRdb table keeps only in-frame clones and is missing some. Among fewer than 100,000 clones listed, more than 75% were seen once. The donors gave bone marrow, and they were healthy. The sequence was collected from a woman in her 40s in good health and CMV-seronegative. V usage is TRBV28 and J usage is TRBJ2-2, with D tentatively TRBD2 (5 bases). Sequenced input: PBMCs. CDR3 in DNA: TGTGCCAGCAGCCAAGGAGGTGGCACCGGGGAGCTGTTTTTT. Translation gives CASSQGGGTGELFF.